Listed below are T cell receptor beta chains from one sample, sequenced in a study of T cells in localized non-small cell lung cancer. Produced via immunoSEQ multiplex PCR; TCRdb's table is partial and in-frame only. This table has about 59,000 clones, 70% to 90% appearing once. The starting material was peripheral blood, obtained before any cancer treatment. The receptors stem from a man between 40 and 70 years old with stage I squamous cell lung carcinoma. Both conserved end residues are part of each CDR3. D genes are given only for firm matches. A row's size may be missing; if present it is once, few, many or a size class.

j_call clone_size v_call d_call cdr3_nt cdr3_aa
TRBJ2-3 once TRBV4-1 - TGCGCCAGCAGCCTCTATAGTGTGGCAGATACGCAGTATTTT CASSLYSVADTQYF
TRBJ2-5 - TRBV6-1 - TGTGCCAGCACCCTTCCCTCAGGGTCAGAGACCCAGTACTTC CASTLPSGSETQYF
TRBJ2-2 few TRBV11-3 - TGTGCCAGCAGCTTAGTAGGGTCAGGCACCGGGGAGCTGTTTTTT CASSLVGSGTGELFF
TRBJ1-2 few TRBV4-2 - TGTGCCAGCAGCCACCTTGGGGAGAACTATGGCTACACCTTC CASSHLGENYGYTF
TRBJ2-6 - TRBV6-9 - TGTGCCAGCAGTCAGCATAGCTTACGACAAAGTCGGGCCAACGTCCTGACTTTC CASSQHSLRQSRANVLTF
TRBJ1-1 - TRBV9 - TGTGCCAGCAGCCTGTTGGCGGAGAACACTGAAGCTTTCTTT CASSLLAENTEAFF
TRBJ2-3 - TRBV9 TRBD1 TGTGCCAGCGGAGACAGGGCTACAGATACGCAGTATTTT CASGDRATDTQYF
TRBJ2-1 - TRBV2 TRBD2 TGTGCCAGCAGTGATCAGACTAGCGGGAGAATCTACAATGAGCAGTTCTTC CASSDQTSGRIYNEQFF
TRBJ2-1 - TRBV7-2 TRBD2 TGTGCCAGCAGGCCACCCGGGGGGGCGTACTACAATGAGCAGTTCTTC CASRPPGGAYYNEQFF
TRBJ2-1 - TRBV19 - TGTGCCAGTAGTATTGCGGGGCCCAATGAAAGGAGCTCCTACAATGAGCAGTTCTTC CASSIAGPNERSSYNEQFF
TRBJ1-2 - TRBV6-5 - TGTGCCAGCACCCCGGGCCCCTCGGATTATGGCTACACCTTC CASTPGPSDYGYTF
TRBJ2-3 - TRBV6-6 - TGTGCCAGCAGTTACTCGTCTGGGGTCCCAATGGATACGCAGTATTTT CASSYSSGVPMDTQYF
TRBJ2-7 - TRBV19 TRBD2 TGTGCCAGTTCCCCCGGGACTAGCGGGGGACCCTACGAGCAGTACTTC CASSPGTSGGPYEQYF
TRBJ2-7 - TRBV5-1 TRBD2 TGCGCCAGCAGCCTCGGACTAGCGGGAGACTACGAGCAGTACTTC CASSLGLAGDYEQYF
TRBJ1-5 - TRBV7-2 - TGTGCCAGCAGCTTGGGGATAGATCAGCCCCAGCATTTT CASSLGIDQPQHF
TRBJ2-2 - TRBV11-2 TRBD1 TGTGCCAGCAGCTTACTAACCAGGGGGACCGGGGAGCTGTTTTTT CASSLLTRGTGELFF
TRBJ1-1 - TRBV30 - TGTGCCTGGAGGAATCCAGGGGATCATGAAGCTTTCTTT CAWRNPGDHEAFF
TRBJ2-1 - TRBV28 TRBD2 TGTGCCAGCAGTTTTGGGAGGGGGACTAGCTCCTACAATGAGCAGTTCTTC CASSFGRGTSSYNEQFF
TRBJ1-5 - TRBV30 - TGTGCCTGGAGTGTACCGCCCATTAATCAGCCCCAGCATTTT CAWSVPPINQPQHF
TRBJ1-5 - TRBV29-1 - TGCAGCGTAGGGCACCTAAATCAGCCCCAGCATTTT CSVGHLNQPQHF
TRBJ2-5 - TRBV29-1 - TGCAGCCTAGCCCGCAGCCAAGAGACCCAGTACTTC CSLARSQETQYF
TRBJ1-4 - TRBV30 - TGTGCCTGGACCCCTCCAGTCTCAACTAATGAAAAACTGTTTTTT CAWTPPVSTNEKLFF
TRBJ1-1 - TRBV6-1 TRBD1 TGTGCCAGCAGTGTCCCTTGGGGCAGGGGGGACACTGAAGCTTTCTTT CASSVPWGRGDTEAFF
TRBJ1-1 - TRBV19 - TGTGCCAGTAGTATCTCGGAATCCACTGAAGCTTTCTTT CASSISESTEAFF
TRBJ2-5 - TRBV11-2 - TGTGCCAGCAGCTTAGAACGGGCAGAGACCCAGTACTTC CASSLERAETQYF
TRBJ1-3 - TRBV9 - TGTGCCAGCAGCCCCCGGGACAACTCTGGAAACACCATATATTTT CASSPRDNSGNTIYF
TRBJ1-1 - TRBV11-1 TRBD1 TGTGCCAGCAGGCCGATGGACAGGGCGTATGAAGCTTTCTTT CASRPMDRAYEAFF
TRBJ2-3 - TRBV9 - TGTGCCAGCAGCGTAGATCGAGATACGCAGTATTTT CASSVDRDTQYF
TRBJ2-5 - TRBV18 - TGTGCCACCAACGGGCCCCAAGAGACCCAGTACTTC CATNGPQETQYF
TRBJ2-5 - TRBV7-9 - TGTGCCAGCACCTCCAAAGCGGCAGGGGGGAACCAAGAGACCCAGTACTTC CASTSKAAGGNQETQYF
TRBJ1-5 - TRBV15 TRBD1 TGTGCCACCAGCCCACAGTACTTGACAGGGAAGCATCAGCCCCAGCATTTT CATSPQYLTGKHQPQHF
TRBJ1-2 - TRBV7-2 - TGTGCCAGCAGCTTAACCGGAGGGACTAACTATGGCTACACCTTC CASSLTGGTNYGYTF
TRBJ2-2 - TRBV28 TRBD2 TGTGCCACTGCCCATAGCGGGAGACGGACCGGGGAGCTGTTTTTT CATAHSGRRTGELFF
TRBJ1-2 - TRBV19 TRBD1 TGTGCCAGTAGTCTCAGGGACAGGGACGGCTACACCTTC CASSLRDRDGYTF
TRBJ1-4 - TRBV5-1 TRBD1 TGCGCCAGCAGCCCGGGACAGCCTAATGAAAAACTGTTTTTT CASSPGQPNEKLFF
TRBJ1-1 - TRBV7-2 - TGTGCCAGCAGCTTACAAAGGGGCGAGGGCACTGAAGCTTTCTTT CASSLQRGEGTEAFF
TRBJ1-6 - TRBV7-2 - TGTGCCAGCAGCTTAGGTCCCTCGTATAATTCACCCCTCCACTTT CASSLGPSYNSPLHF
TRBJ2-3 - TRBV5-4 - TGTGCCAGCAGCTTGGGTTATGTGGGAGGTAGCACAGATACGCAGTATTTT CASSLGYVGGSTDTQYF
TRBJ1-5 - TRBV6-6 - TGTGCCAGCATACGCCACGGGAGCAATCAGCCCCAGCATTTT CASIRHGSNQPQHF
TRBJ1-2 - TRBV20-1 - TGCAGTGCTGGGAGGCATGGCTACACCTTC CSAGRHGYTF
TRBJ2-1 - TRBV19 TRBD1 TGTGCCAGTAGCCTACAAGGACAGGGAACCTACAATGAGCAGTTCTTC CASSLQGQGTYNEQFF
TRBJ2-5 - TRBV7-2 - TGTGCCAGCAGCTTAGGAGTTTTGGGGTCCCAGTACTTC CASSLGVLGSQYF
TRBJ2-1 - TRBV4-1 - TGCGCCAGCAGACCGCCGGGACCAGGTAGTGAGCAGTTCTTC CASRPPGPGSEQFF
TRBJ2-4 - TRBV28 - TGTGCCAGCAGTACGCCCTCAGCCAAAAACATTCAGTACTTC CASSTPSAKNIQYF
TRBJ2-7 - TRBV11-1 - TGTGCCAGCAGCTCGGACGCGAGCTCCTACGAGCAGTACTTC CASSSDASSYEQYF
TRBJ1-1 - TRBV25-1 - TGTGCCAGCAGGGTTGCCGTGAACACTGAAGCTTTCTTT CASRVAVNTEAFF
TRBJ2-2 - TRBV2 - TGTGCCAGCAGTATATTATACGGGACTCCGAACACCGGGGAGCTGTTTTTT CASSILYGTPNTGELFF
TRBJ1-5 - TRBV7-2 - TGTGCCAGCAGCTCGACCGGGCAAGGCAGCAATCAGCCCCAGCATTTT CASSSTGQGSNQPQHF
TRBJ2-7 few TRBV5-5 TRBD2 TGTGCCAGCAGCTGGACCCTCGGGGGGGCCCCCTACGAGCAGTACTTC CASSWTLGGAPYEQYF
TRBJ2-3 - TRBV28 - TGTGCCAGCAGTTTGGGCTTCATTCCAGGTACGCAGTATTTT CASSLGFIPGTQYF